There are a few counts of the clone carrying this T cell receptor (beta chain). The entry originates in a study of blood T cell repertoires in COVID-19. Overall study context: Samples of COVID-19 (acute and convalescent) were obtained from the United States, Italy and Spain. PBMCs, B-cell-depleted T cells, or T cells provided the cDNA or gDNA that made up the material.

In the authors' methods: Amplification of reference gene primers provided the estimated nucleated cell counts. Only in-frame clones appear in the TCRdb table, and some are missing; sequencing was by immunoSEQ multiplex PCR. V and J calls and clone size are copied from that table; D and trimming were computed from the DNA. The table has hundreds of thousands of clones, around four fifths seen once. The source of this sequence is a woman aged 80 or over with acute or convalescent COVID-19. The specimen sequenced was peripheral blood.

The CDR3 protein is CASSLEGGRGTQYF. In DNA form, the CDR3 reads TGCGCCAGCAGCTTGGAGGGAGGTAGGGGGACCCAGTACTTC. The genes are TRBV5-1 and TRBJ2-5, with D perhaps TRBD2 (6 bases). CDR1 is SGHRS, CDR2 YFSETQ, per germline. The CDR3 has 14 residues. Trimming stripped 0 bases from V and 7 bases from J, with 13 bases between.